This T cell receptor (beta chain) was captured in a study of blood T cell repertoires in COVID-19 (dated by TCRdb to 2020 to 2021). At the level of the whole study: Samples covering the acute and convalescent phases of COVID-19 were provided by collaborators in the United States, Italy and Spain. The material from the prospective study consisted of cDNA or gDNA derived from T cells, B-cell-depleted T cells, or PBMCs. The dataset comprised deeply sampled blood TCRbeta repertoires from subjects exposed to, actively infected with, or recovered from COVID-19. The repertoires were released in a freely available public database meant as a resource for research on the immune response to SARS-CoV-2. Samples were obtained from the ongoing ImmuneRACE study (first 160 participants) and from roughly 1,300 subjects provided by 6 global collaborators. A de-identified subject ID, COVID-19 status, age in years and sex were almost always included in the sample metadata. Where HLA class I and class II types were available, the types were taken from metadata supplied by the sample provider, not from assay-based typing.

V loses 3 bases, J loses 6 bases, and the germline ends lie 10 bases apart. Via the germline V gene (reference sequence), CDR1 is LGHDT and CDR2 YNNKEL. Its CDR3 holds 13 amino acids, cysteine through phenylalanine. CDR3 DNA is the only sequence kept; it has 39 bases, read in frame from the first base. Collaborating institutions collected whole blood in K2EDTA tubes following their own protocols. For TCRbeta analysis, collaborators shipped samples as frozen whole blood, isolated PBMCs, or DNA extracted from either of those sample types. To note about this clone: It has no known antigen specificity. Base qualities are missing; no much larger clone stands one base away.

TCRbeta CDR3 regions were amplified from genomic DNA using the immunoSEQ Assay, a bias-controlled multiplex PCR. The authors processed their data as follows. Within the assay, amplification of reference gene primers was used to estimate how many nucleated cells each sample contained. Sequence reads were collapsed and filtered to measure the absolute abundance of every unique TCRbeta CDR3 rearrangement. Productive Simpson clonality was computed per sample as the square root of Simpson's diversity index over productive rearrangements. The table comes from immuneACCESS by way of TCRdb, which keeps in-frame sequences with V and J called. Part of the clones is missing from these tables; in studies checked, under half for an unresolved V gene and the rest for unknown reasons. V and J calls and clone size are as listed in that table; D and trimming were resolved from the DNA. Present in this sample are 60,000 to 65,000 clones, over 75% of which were seen just once. The top ten constitute approximately 10% of the sample.

General findings and caveats noted by the study authors: How much clinical and demographic metadata was included differed by source and by participant, and the metadata was provided uncurated.

This TCR was recovered from a woman at least 80 years old with active COVID-19. Recombination joined TRBV3-1 (or the pseudogene TRBV3-2) with TRBJ2-3; the D gene is possibly TRBD1, with 7 bases matching. The specimen sequenced was peripheral blood. The CDR3 reads CASSQEGADTQYF. The nucleotides are TGTGCCAGCAGCCAGGAGGGGGCGGATACGCAGTATTTT.